A selection of T cell receptor beta chains follows, all from one sample in a study of cytomegalovirus exposure and HLA in healthy donors. Some clones are missing from TCRdb's copy, which holds only in-frame ones; the method was immunoSEQ multiplex PCR. The table shows over 90,000 clones, with 81% occurring only once. Sequencing was performed on PBMCs. Receptors were obtained from a man in his forties in good health and CMV-seropositive. CDR3s include the opening cysteine and the closing phenylalanine or tryptophan.

V	length	J	CDR3
TRBV5-5	17	TRBJ2-5	CASSPGTSGSTLETQYF
TRBV5-1	15	TRBJ2-5	CASTLYPAGQETQYF
TRBV6-5	15	TRBJ2-1	CASRAPGSPYNEQFF
TRBV7-9	15	TRBJ1-1	CASSLADTANTEAFF
TRBV7-8	15	TRBJ2-1	CASSLVRSSYNEQFF
TRBV5-8	13	TRBJ2-5	CASSPGVVETQYF
TRBV19	14	TRBJ1-3	CASRPTGTGNTIYF
TRBV6-5	16	TRBJ1-4	CASSYTGQVVGEKLFF
TRBV28	15	TRBJ1-1	CASSGVGTGGTEAFF
TRBV19	15	TRBJ1-3	CASSISTGSGNTIYF
TRBV5-5	14	TRBJ2-3	CASSLVVGTDTQYF
TRBV5-5	16	TRBJ2-1	CASSADLPPFYNEQFF
TRBV14	13	TRBJ1-2	CASSQGQGYGYTF
TRBV7-8	16	TRBJ2-5	CASSLEERGGGKTQYF
TRBV2	17	TRBJ2-5	CASRATGLAGGRETQYF